This TCR beta chain was identified in a study of blood T cells in healthy people across ages. The germline V gene encodes CDR1 DFQATT and CDR2 SNEGSKA (reference sequence). V lost 5 bases and J 2 bases, leaving 11 bases between the germline ends. The CDR3 totals 13 residues. The authors ran a second PCR of about 7 to 12 cycles using a sample-barcoded 5' primer and a J-beta primer mix. TCRdb reprocessed the 5' RACE reads with MiXCR, giving one entry per CDR3 protein. The sample includes about 900,000 distinct CDR3 sequences, approximately 59% seen only once; the top ten take about 27%. The source material was blood. The gene calls are TRBV20-1 and TRBJ2-3; D is possibly TRBD1 (5 bases). This receptor was obtained from a man younger than 40 in good health. The CDR3 loop reads CSAQGILTDTQYF. Written as DNA, the CDR3 is TGCAGTGCTCAGGGTATCCTCACAGATACGCAGTATTTT.